The text below deals with one T cell receptor beta chain. Antigen: not known. It was with 60 Vbeta and 13 Jbeta primers that the PCR ran. Generated by immunoSEQ multiplex PCR, the TCRdb table keeps only in-frame clones and is missing some. The table shows approximately 170,000 clones, with roughly 80% occurring only once. CDR1 and CDR2 from the germline V gene are LGHNA and YNFKEQ. The CDR3 length is 19 residues. V lost 5 bases to trimming and J lost 6 bases; unmatched junction nucleotides: 19. This sample was included in a study of cytomegalovirus exposure and HLA in healthy donors. Study outcomes and limitations: TCR beta V- and J-gene trimming was later associated with a missense DCLRE1C variant. Clonal expansion, a later analysis showed, was greater in HLA-associated TCR beta chains than in equally common others.

This rearrangement joins TRBV4-2 to TRBJ2-4; 10 positions agree with TRBD1. The sequencing input was PBMCs. This clonotype originated in a female donor in good health and CMV-seronegative. The CDR3 coding sequence is TGTGCCAGCAGCTCAATCGGTGGGACAGGGGAGTTTAGCGGAAACATTCAGTACTTC. Translating it yields CASSSIGGTGEFSGNIQYF.